This T cell receptor (beta chain) was recovered during a study of T cell repertoires in cytomegalovirus infection. The CDR3 covers 14 residues. J gave up 4 bases and V 5 bases, and 6 bases lay outside the gene matches. Germline V gene sequence: CDR1 SGHTA, CDR2 FQGNSA. TCRdb redid the calling of the reads with MiXCR, one entry per CDR3 protein. The sample carries hundreds of thousands of distinct CDR3 sequences, 30% to 35% recorded once. With respect to this clonotype: Its antigen is unidentified.

The receptor's source is a human donor in good health (CMV status not recorded). Some clones in this sample may be carry-over from other donors' samples. The source material was cultured PBMCs, sampled from culture after CMV antigen stimulation. The chain recombines TRBV7-2 with TRBJ2-5; TRBD1 matches 8 bases. The CDR3 reads CASSPDRGRETQYF. CDR3 sequence (DNA): TGTGCCAGCAGCCCCGACAGGGGTCGAGAGACCCAGTACTTC.